This TCR beta chain is drawn from a study of T cells in Graves' hyperthyroidism and ophthalmopathy. Study-level points and caveats: Blood shared most expanded thyroid clonotypes above 0.001.

This clonotype has more than one count but fewer than ten. The target antigen is unknown. RNA transcripts served as the template for amplifying TCR beta CDR3 regions. The TCR CDR3 first-round RT-PCR relied on the HTBI primer set. TCRdb reanalysed the multiplex PCR reads using MiXCR and keeps one entry per CDR3 protein. The table lists about 110,000 distinct CDR3 sequences, roughly 15% of them singletons. Germline V CDR1 and CDR2: MNHEY, SMNVEV (reference sequence). Trimming cost V 1 base and J 1 base; bases outside gene matches: 3. This CDR3 contains 16 residues. The V and J genes are TRBV27 and TRBJ2-3; 9 positions match TRBD2. Sequencing was performed on blood. This sequence originates from a woman aged 50 to 60 with Graves' hyperthyroidism. The CDR3 region is CASSLFLAGRTDTQYF. The CDR3 nucleotides are TGTGCCAGCAGTTTATTCCTAGCGGGACGCACAGATACGCAGTATTTT.